Listed below are T cell receptor beta chains from one sample, sequenced in a study of blood T cell repertoires in COVID-19. Sequencing was performed with immunoSEQ multiplex PCR; in TCRdb, only in-frame clones are kept and a portion is missing. The sample consists of about 60,000 clones, 82% of them appearing once. Source material: peripheral blood. The receptors originated from a man aged 60 to 75 with acute or convalescent COVID-19. Each CDR3 is given with its conserved first and last residue. D genes are given only for firm matches. Not every row has a clone size; where given, it reads once, few, many or a size class.

length	D	J	V	size	DNA	CDR3
17	TRBD2	TRBJ2-2	TRBV3-1/TRBV3-2	-	TGTGCCAGCAGCCCGCTAGCGGGGGGACAGAACACCGGGGAGCTGTTTTTT	CASSPLAGGQNTGELFF
14	-	TRBJ2-7	TRBV10-3	-	TGTGCCATCAGTGAGTCGTCCGAGACCTACGAGCAGTACTTC	CAISESSETYEQYF
15	TRBD2	TRBJ2-3	TRBV30	-	TGTGCCCACCAACCTATAGCGGGGGGGACAGATACGCAGTATTTT	CAHQPIAGGTDTQYF
17	-	TRBJ2-3	TRBV7-2	-	TGTGCCAGCCCATCTCAAGGGGCCTTACCAATCACAGATACGCAGTATTTT	CASPSQGALPITDTQYF
15	-	TRBJ1-1	TRBV10-1	-	TGCGCCAGCAGTGAGTCGCGACTTGGGAACACTGAAGCTTTCTTT	CASSESRLGNTEAFF
14	-	TRBJ1-2	TRBV7-9	-	TGTGCCAGCAGCTTAGAAACTCCTAACTATGGCTACACCTTC	CASSLETPNYGYTF
14	TRBD1	TRBJ1-5	TRBV6-5	-	TGTGCCAGCAGGACAGGGTGGAGCAATCAGCCCCAGCATTTT	CASRTGWSNQPQHF
15	TRBD1	TRBJ1-2	TRBV6-5	-	TGTGCCAGCAGCCCGACAGGGCCTTCGGACTATGGCTACACCTTC	CASSPTGPSDYGYTF
17	-	TRBJ2-1	TRBV19	-	TGTGCCAGTAGTATTATTCTCAGGGGCAGCTCCTACAATGAGCAGTTCTTC	CASSIILRGSSYNEQFF
12	-	TRBJ2-1	TRBV5-4	-	TGTGCCAGCAGCGCGGACAACAATGAGCAGTTCTTC	CASSADNNEQFF
14	-	TRBJ1-2	TRBV27	-	TGTGCCAGCAGTGGACGCGGCAGGGCTGATGGCTACACCTTC	CASSGRGRADGYTF
14	-	TRBJ1-1	TRBV30	-	TGTGCCTTCTCAAGGGACTTCTTGAACACTGAAGCTTTCTTT	CAFSRDFLNTEAFF
17	TRBD2	TRBJ2-5	TRBV10-3	-	TGTGCCATCAGTGTCAACCGACTAGCGGGAAACCAAGAGACCCAGTACTTC	CAISVNRLAGNQETQYF
14	-	TRBJ2-1	TRBV7-2	few	TGTGCCAGCAGCTTAGGGACAGAGTACAATGAGCAGTTCTTC	CASSLGTEYNEQFF
16	-	TRBJ1-2	TRBV4-3	-	TGCGCCAGCAGTCGGCCCAACGCTGGGGGCTCCGATGGCTACACCTTC	CASSRPNAGGSDGYTF
15	TRBD2	TRBJ2-7	TRBV5-4	few	TGTGCCAGCAGCTTGAGCGGGGGCCTCTCCTACGAGCAGTACTTC	CASSLSGGLSYEQYF
15	TRBD1	TRBJ1-1	TRBV5-4	-	TGTGCCAGCAGCCCGGTGACAGGGACGAACACTGAAGCTTTCTTT	CASSPVTGTNTEAFF
13	TRBD1	TRBJ1-1	TRBV9	-	TGTGCCAGCAGCGACAGGGGAAGGGCTGAAGCTTTCTTT	CASSDRGRAEAFF
15	TRBD1	TRBJ2-2	TRBV19	-	TGTGCCAGTAGTAGACAGGGTGGGAGCTTGAGGGAGCTGTTTTTT	CASSRQGGSLRELFF
19	TRBD1	TRBJ1-2	TRBV9	-	TGTGCCAGCAGCGTAGCTCGAATAGACAGGGGGCGCGTTAGTTATGGCTACACCTTC	CASSVARIDRGRVSYGYTF
12	-	TRBJ1-4	TRBV20-1	-	TGCAGTGCTAGTCGGGGTCTGGGTAAACTGTTTTTT	CSASRGLGKLFF
14	TRBD1	TRBJ1-1	TRBV29-1	-	TGCAGCGTTGCCCCGACAGGGGCGAACACTGAAGCTTTCTTT	CSVAPTGANTEAFF
15	-	TRBJ2-5	TRBV27	-	TGTGCCAGTAGATGGCGGGCAGGGGCTGGGGAGACCCAGTACTTC	CASRWRAGAGETQYF